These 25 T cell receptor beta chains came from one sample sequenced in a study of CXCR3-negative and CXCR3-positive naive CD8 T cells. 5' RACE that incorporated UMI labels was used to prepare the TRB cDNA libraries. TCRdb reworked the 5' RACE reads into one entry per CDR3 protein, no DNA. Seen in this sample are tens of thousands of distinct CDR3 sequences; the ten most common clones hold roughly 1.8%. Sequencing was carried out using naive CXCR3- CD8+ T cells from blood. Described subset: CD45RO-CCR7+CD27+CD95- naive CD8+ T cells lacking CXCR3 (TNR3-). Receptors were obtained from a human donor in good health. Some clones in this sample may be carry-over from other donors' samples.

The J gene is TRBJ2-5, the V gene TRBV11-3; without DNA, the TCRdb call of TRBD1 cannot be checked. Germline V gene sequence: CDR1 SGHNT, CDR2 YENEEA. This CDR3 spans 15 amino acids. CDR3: CASSPGQGASETQYF.

The CDR3 reads CSIPGDYEQYF. This chain uses TRBV29-1 with TRBJ2-7; TCRdb outputs TRBD1, but without DNA this stays unchecked. Germline V gene sequence: CDR1 SQVTM, CDR2 ANQGSEA. The CDR3 runs to 11 residues.

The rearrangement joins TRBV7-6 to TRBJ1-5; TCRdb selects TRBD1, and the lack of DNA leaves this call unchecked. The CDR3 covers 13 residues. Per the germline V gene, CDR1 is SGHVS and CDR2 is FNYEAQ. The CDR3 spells CASSRGRYQPQHF.

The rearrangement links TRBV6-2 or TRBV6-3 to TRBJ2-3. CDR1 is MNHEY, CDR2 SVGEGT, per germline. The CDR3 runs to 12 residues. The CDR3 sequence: CATSGFPDTQYF.

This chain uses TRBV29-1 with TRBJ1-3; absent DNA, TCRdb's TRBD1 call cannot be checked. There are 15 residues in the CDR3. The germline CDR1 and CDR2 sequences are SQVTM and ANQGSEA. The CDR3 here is CSVDIAGQRGNTIYF.

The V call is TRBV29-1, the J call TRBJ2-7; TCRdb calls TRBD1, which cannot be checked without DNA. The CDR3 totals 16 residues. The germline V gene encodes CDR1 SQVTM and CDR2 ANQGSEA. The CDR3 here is CSVELSGTGHTYEQYF.

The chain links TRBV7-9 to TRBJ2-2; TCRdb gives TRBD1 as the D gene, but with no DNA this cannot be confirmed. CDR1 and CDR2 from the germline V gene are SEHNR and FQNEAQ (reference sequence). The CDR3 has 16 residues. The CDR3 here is CASSSIPGPNTGELFF.

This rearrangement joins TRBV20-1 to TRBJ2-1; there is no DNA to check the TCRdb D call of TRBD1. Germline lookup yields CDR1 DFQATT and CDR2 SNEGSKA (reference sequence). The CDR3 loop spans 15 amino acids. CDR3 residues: CSARVGTGDYNEQFF.

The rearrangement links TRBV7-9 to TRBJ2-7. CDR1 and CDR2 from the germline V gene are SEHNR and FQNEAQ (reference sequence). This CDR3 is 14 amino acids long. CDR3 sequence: CASSLRSAPYEQYF.

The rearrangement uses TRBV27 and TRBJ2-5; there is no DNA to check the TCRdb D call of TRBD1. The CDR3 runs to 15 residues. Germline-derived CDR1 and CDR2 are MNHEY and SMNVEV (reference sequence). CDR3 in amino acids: CASSHGQGNQETQYF.

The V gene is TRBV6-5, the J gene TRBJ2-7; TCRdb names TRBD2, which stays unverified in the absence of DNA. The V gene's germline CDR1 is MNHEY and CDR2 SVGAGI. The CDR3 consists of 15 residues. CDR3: CASSYSLAGESEQYF.

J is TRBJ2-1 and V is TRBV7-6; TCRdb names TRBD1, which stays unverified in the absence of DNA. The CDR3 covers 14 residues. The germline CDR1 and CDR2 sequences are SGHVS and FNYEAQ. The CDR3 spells CASSLRLPPNEQFF.

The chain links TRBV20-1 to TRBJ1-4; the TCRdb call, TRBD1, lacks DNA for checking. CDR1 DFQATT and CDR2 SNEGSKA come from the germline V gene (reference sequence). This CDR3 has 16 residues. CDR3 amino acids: CSASDRGDATNEKLFF.

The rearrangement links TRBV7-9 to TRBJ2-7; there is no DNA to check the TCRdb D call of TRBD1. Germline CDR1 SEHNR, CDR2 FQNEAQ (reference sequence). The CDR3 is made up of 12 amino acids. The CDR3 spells CASSLSPGEQYF.

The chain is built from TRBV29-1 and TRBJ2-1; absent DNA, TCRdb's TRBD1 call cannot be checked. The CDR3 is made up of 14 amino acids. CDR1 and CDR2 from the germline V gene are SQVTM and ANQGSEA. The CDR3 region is CSVEVAKGGNEQFF.

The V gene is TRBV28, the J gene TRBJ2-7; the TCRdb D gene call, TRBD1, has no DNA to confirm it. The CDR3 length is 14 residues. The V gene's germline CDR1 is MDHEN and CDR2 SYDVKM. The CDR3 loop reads CASRPTGTTYEQYF.

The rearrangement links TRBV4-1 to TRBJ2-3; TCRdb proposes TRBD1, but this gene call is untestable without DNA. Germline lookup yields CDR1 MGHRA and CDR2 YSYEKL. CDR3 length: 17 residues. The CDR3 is CASSQDVPRGIADTQYF.

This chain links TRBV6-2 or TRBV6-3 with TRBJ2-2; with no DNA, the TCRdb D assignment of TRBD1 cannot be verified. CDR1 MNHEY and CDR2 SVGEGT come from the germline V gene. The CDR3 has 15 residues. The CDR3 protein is CASTVTPLLTGELFF.

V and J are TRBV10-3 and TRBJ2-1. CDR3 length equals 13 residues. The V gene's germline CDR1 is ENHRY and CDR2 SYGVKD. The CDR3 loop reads CAISEVLYNEQFF.

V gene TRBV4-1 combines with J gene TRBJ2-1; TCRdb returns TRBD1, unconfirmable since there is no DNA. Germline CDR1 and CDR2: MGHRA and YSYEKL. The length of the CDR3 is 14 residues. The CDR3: CASSPHRAYNEQFF.

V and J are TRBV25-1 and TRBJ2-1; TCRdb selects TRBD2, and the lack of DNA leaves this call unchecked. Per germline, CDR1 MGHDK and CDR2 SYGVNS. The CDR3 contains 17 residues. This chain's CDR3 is CASSEYSTSGSIDEQFF.

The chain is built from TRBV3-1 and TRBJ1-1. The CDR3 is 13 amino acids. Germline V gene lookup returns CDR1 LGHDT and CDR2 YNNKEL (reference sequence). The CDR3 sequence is CASSQEPAGEAFF.

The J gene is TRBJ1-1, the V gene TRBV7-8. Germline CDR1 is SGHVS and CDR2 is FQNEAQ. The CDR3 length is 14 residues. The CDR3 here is CASSLLGANTEAFF.

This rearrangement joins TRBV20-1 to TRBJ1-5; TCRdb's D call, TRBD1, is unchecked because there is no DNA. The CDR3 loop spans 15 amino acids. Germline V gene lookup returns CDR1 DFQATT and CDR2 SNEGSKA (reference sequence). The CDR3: CSARGDGEGSQPQHF.

This chain's CDR3 is CASSVQGRGLYNEQFF. The rearrangement links TRBV9 to TRBJ2-1; TCRdb outputs TRBD1, but without DNA this stays unchecked. The V gene's germline CDR1 is SGDLS and CDR2 YYNGEE. The CDR3 consists of 16 residues.